This T cell receptor (beta chain) came from a study of response to subunit inactivated influenza vaccine. This clonotype was detected only a few times. The antigen is unknown. Findings and limits, study-wide: Authors suggested each seasonal influenza vaccination recruits few new T cells.

TCRdb re-derived calls from the RT-PCR reads in MiXCR, one entry per CDR3 protein. This sample carries a few hundred thousand distinct CDR3 sequences, 12% to 15% of them seen once, and the ten largest clones take 11%. The receptor was isolated from a man aged 50-60 years who received an inactivated influenza vaccine. Sequences were derived from PBMCs from blood, sampled 11 to 12 days after vaccination.

CDR3 residues: CASSPTGTGLDEQYF. The CDR3 nucleotides are TGTGCCAGCAGCCCAACCGGGACAGGCTTGGACGAGCAGTACTTC. This chain links TRBV3-1 with TRBJ2-7, with 8 bases aligning to TRBD1. CDR1 and CDR2 (germline): LGHDT, YNNKEL (reference sequence). V trimming: 4 bases; J trimming: 5 bases; junction bases outside the gene matches: 10. This CDR3 region has 15 residues.